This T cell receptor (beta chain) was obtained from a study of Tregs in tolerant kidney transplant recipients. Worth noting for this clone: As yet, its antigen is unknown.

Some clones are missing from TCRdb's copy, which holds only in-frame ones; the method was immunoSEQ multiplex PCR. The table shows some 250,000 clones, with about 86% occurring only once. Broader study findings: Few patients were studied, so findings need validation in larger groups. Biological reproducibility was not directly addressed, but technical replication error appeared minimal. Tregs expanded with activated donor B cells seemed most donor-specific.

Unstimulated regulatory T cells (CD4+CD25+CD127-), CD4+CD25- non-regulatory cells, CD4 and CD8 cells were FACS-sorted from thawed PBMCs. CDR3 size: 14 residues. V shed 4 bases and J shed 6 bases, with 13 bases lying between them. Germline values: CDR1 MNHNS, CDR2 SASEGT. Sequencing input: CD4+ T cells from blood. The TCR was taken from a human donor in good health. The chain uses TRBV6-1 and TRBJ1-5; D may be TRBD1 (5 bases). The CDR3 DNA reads TGTGCCAGCAGTGCCACGCAGGGAATTCAGCCCCAGCATTTT. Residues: CASSATQGIQPQHF.